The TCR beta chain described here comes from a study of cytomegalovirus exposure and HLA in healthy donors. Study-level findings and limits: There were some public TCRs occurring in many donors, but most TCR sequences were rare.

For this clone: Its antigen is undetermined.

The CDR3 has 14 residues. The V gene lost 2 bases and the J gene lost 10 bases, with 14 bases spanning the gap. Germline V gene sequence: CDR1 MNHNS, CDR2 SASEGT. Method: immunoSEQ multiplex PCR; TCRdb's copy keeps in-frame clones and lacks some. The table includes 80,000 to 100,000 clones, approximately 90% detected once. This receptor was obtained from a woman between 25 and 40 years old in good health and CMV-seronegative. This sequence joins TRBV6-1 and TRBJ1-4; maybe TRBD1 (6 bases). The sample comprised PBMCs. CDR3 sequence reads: CASSEYRERGKLFF. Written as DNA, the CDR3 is TGTGCCAGCAGTGAATACAGGGAGAGAGGAAAACTGTTTTTT.